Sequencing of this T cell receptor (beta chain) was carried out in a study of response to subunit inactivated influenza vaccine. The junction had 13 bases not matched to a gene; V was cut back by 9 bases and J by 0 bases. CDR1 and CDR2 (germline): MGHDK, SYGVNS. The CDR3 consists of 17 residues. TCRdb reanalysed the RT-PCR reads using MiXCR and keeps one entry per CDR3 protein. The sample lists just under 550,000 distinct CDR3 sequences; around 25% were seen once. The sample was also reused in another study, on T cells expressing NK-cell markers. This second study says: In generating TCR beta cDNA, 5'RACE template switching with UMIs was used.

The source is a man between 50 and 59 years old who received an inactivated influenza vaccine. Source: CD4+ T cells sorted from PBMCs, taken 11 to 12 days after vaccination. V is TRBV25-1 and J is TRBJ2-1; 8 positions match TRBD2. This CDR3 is CASKAPGGRLSYNEQFF. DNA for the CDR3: TGTGCCAGTAAGGCGCCGGGGGGGAGACTCTCCTACAATGAGCAGTTCTTC.